This is a list of T cell receptor beta chains from one sample in a study of cytomegalovirus exposure and HLA in healthy donors. Using immunoSEQ multiplex PCR, the repertoire was profiled, and TCRdb retains in-frame clones only, with some absent. The sample shows about 91,000 clones, 85% to 90% of them seen only once. Sequenced sample: PBMCs. Source of these receptors: a man younger than 30 in good health and CMV-seronegative. Both conserved end residues are part of each CDR3. The order of the fields is V gene, J gene, D gene, clone size, CDR3 protein, CDR3 DNA. The D gene is left open where the match is weak. Expanded clones get a size class; other rows say once, few or many, or leave the size out.

V gene: TRBV6-5
J gene: TRBJ2-7
D gene: -
clone size: -
CDR3 protein: CASSQGAYEQYF
CDR3 DNA: TGTGCCAGCAGCCAGGGCGCCTACGAGCAGTACTTC

V gene: TRBV9
J gene: TRBJ2-5
D gene: TRBD1
clone size: -
CDR3 protein: CASSVGDRAPSQETQYF
CDR3 DNA: TGTGCCAGCAGCGTAGGGGACAGGGCACCAAGCCAAGAGACCCAGTACTTC

V gene: TRBV5-6
J gene: TRBJ2-2
D gene: TRBD2
clone size: -
CDR3 protein: CASSSRTSGSWTGELFF
CDR3 DNA: TGTGCCAGCAGCTCTAGGACTAGCGGGAGTTGGACCGGGGAGCTGTTTTTT

V gene: TRBV7-6
J gene: TRBJ2-7
D gene: TRBD1
clone size: -
CDR3 protein: CASSETGGEEQYF
CDR3 DNA: TGTGCCAGCAGCGAGACAGGGGGGGAAGAGCAGTACTTC

V gene: TRBV10-1
J gene: TRBJ2-7
D gene: -
clone size: -
CDR3 protein: CASSERTDDSYEQYF
CDR3 DNA: TGCGCCAGCAGTGAGAGGACAGATGATTCCTACGAGCAGTACTTC

V gene: TRBV4-2
J gene: TRBJ2-2
D gene: TRBD2
clone size: -
CDR3 protein: CASSQDGLAGGELFF
CDR3 DNA: TGTGCCAGCAGCCAGGACGGACTAGCAGGTGGGGAGCTGTTTTTT

V gene: TRBV7-2
J gene: TRBJ1-4
D gene: TRBD1
clone size: -
CDR3 protein: CASSRDRGGANEKLFF
CDR3 DNA: TGTGCCAGCAGCAGGGACAGGGGAGGGGCTAATGAAAAACTGTTTTTT

V gene: TRBV29-1
J gene: TRBJ1-4
D gene: -
clone size: -
CDR3 protein: CSSRVADNEKLFF
CDR3 DNA: TGCAGCTCGCGGGTTGCGGATAATGAAAAACTGTTTTTT

V gene: TRBV18
J gene: TRBJ1-5
D gene: -
clone size: once
CDR3 protein: CASSPNTVYSNQPQHF
CDR3 DNA: TGTGCCAGCTCACCCAACACAGTCTATAGCAATCAGCCCCAGCATTTT

V gene: TRBV28
J gene: TRBJ2-7
D gene: TRBD2
clone size: -
CDR3 protein: CASSLKPGTSGFSSYEQYF
CDR3 DNA: TGTGCCAGCAGTTTGAAACCGGGGACTAGCGGATTTTCCTCCTACGAGCAGTACTTC

V gene: TRBV5-1
J gene: TRBJ2-7
D gene: -
clone size: -
CDR3 protein: CASSLALTEQYF
CDR3 DNA: TGCGCCAGCAGCTTGGCGTTAACTGAGCAGTACTTC

V gene: TRBV7-2
J gene: TRBJ1-2
D gene: TRBD1
clone size: -
CDR3 protein: CASSLEGAPYYGYTF
CDR3 DNA: TGTGCCAGCAGCTTAGAGGGGGCTCCCTACTATGGCTACACCTTC

V gene: TRBV15
J gene: TRBJ1-2
D gene: TRBD1
clone size: -
CDR3 protein: CATSRDVDRGQVGYTF
CDR3 DNA: TGTGCCACCAGCAGAGATGTGGACAGGGGGCAGGTTGGCTACACCTTC

V gene: TRBV9
J gene: TRBJ2-2
D gene: TRBD1
clone size: -
CDR3 protein: CASSKQGYTGELFF
CDR3 DNA: TGTGCCAGCAGTAAACAGGGGTACACCGGGGAGCTGTTTTTT

V gene: TRBV7-3
J gene: TRBJ2-1
D gene: TRBD2
clone size: once
CDR3 protein: CASSLTTSSEQFF
CDR3 DNA: TGTGCCAGCAGCCTTACGACTAGCTCTGAGCAGTTCTTC

V gene: TRBV28
J gene: TRBJ1-1
D gene: -
clone size: -
CDR3 protein: CASSLRVRGRTDTEAFF
CDR3 DNA: TGTGCCAGCAGCCTAAGGGTCCGGGGGAGGACGGACACTGAAGCTTTCTTT

V gene: TRBV27
J gene: TRBJ2-3
D gene: TRBD2
clone size: -
CDR3 protein: CASRNRGLAGDTQYF
CDR3 DNA: TGTGCCAGCAGGAACCGGGGACTAGCGGGAGATACGCAGTATTTT

V gene: TRBV2
J gene: TRBJ2-7
D gene: -
clone size: -
CDR3 protein: CASQDSGQPSEQYF
CDR3 DNA: TGTGCCAGCCAGGATTCCGGACAGCCTTCTGAGCAGTACTTC

V gene: TRBV7-2
J gene: TRBJ2-1
D gene: TRBD2
clone size: -
CDR3 protein: CASSLAATSDYNEQFF
CDR3 DNA: TGTGCCAGCAGCTTAGCTGCGACTAGCGACTACAATGAGCAGTTCTTC

V gene: TRBV6-6
J gene: TRBJ2-1
D gene: -
clone size: -
CDR3 protein: CASRKQGQSYNEQFF
CDR3 DNA: TGTGCCAGCAGGAAGCAAGGACAGTCTTACAATGAGCAGTTCTTC

V gene: TRBV7-9
J gene: TRBJ2-1
D gene: -
clone size: -
CDR3 protein: CASSLEAALYNEQFF
CDR3 DNA: TGTGCCAGCAGCTTAGAGGCGGCCCTGTACAATGAGCAGTTCTTC

V gene: TRBV6-4
J gene: TRBJ2-1
D gene: -
clone size: -
CDR3 protein: CASSGGGAGSYNEQFF
CDR3 DNA: TGTGCCAGCAGTGGTGGGGGGGCCGGTTCCTACAATGAGCAGTTCTTC

V gene: TRBV7-8
J gene: TRBJ2-1
D gene: TRBD2
clone size: -
CDR3 protein: CASSFGLAGGGEQFF
CDR3 DNA: TGTGCCAGCAGCTTCGGACTAGCGGGAGGAGGGGAGCAGTTCTTC

V gene: TRBV28
J gene: TRBJ2-7
D gene: TRBD2
clone size: -
CDR3 protein: CASSFYRAGGPREEQYF
CDR3 DNA: TGTGCCAGCAGTTTCTATCGGGCGGGAGGCCCAAGGGAGGAGCAGTACTTC

V gene: TRBV6-1
J gene: TRBJ2-7
D gene: TRBD1
clone size: -
CDR3 protein: CASTDREYEQYF
CDR3 DNA: TGTGCCAGCACCGACAGGGAGTACGAGCAGTACTTC

V gene: TRBV15
J gene: TRBJ1-1
D gene: -
clone size: -
CDR3 protein: CATSTNRDTEAFF
CDR3 DNA: TGTGCCACCAGCACCAACAGGGACACTGAAGCTTTCTTT

V gene: TRBV15
J gene: TRBJ2-2
D gene: TRBD2
clone size: -
CDR3 protein: CATSRSSPGLAGTGELFF
CDR3 DNA: TGTGCCACCAGCAGATCTAGTCCGGGACTAGCGGGCACCGGGGAGCTGTTTTTT

V gene: TRBV28
J gene: TRBJ2-7
D gene: TRBD2
clone size: -
CDR3 protein: CASSFSGGLHEQYF
CDR3 DNA: TGTGCCAGCAGTTTTTCGGGGGGGCTCCACGAGCAGTACTTC

V gene: TRBV28
J gene: TRBJ1-6
D gene: -
clone size: -
CDR3 protein: CASSIGGTLINSPLHF
CDR3 DNA: TGTGCCAGCAGTATCGGGGGTACGCTCATAAATTCACCCCTCCACTTT

V gene: TRBV9
J gene: TRBJ2-1
D gene: TRBD1
clone size: -
CDR3 protein: CASSVGDRGYNEQFF
CDR3 DNA: TGTGCCAGCAGCGTAGGGGACAGGGGCTACAATGAGCAGTTCTTC

V gene: TRBV19
J gene: TRBJ2-2
D gene: TRBD1
clone size: -
CDR3 protein: CASSVGTGGTGELFF
CDR3 DNA: TGTGCCAGTAGTGTCGGGACAGGGGGCACCGGGGAGCTGTTTTTT

V gene: TRBV9
J gene: TRBJ2-2
D gene: TRBD2
clone size: -
CDR3 protein: CASSVEAAGGGTGELFF
CDR3 DNA: TGTGCCAGCAGCGTAGAAGCGGCGGGAGGAGGCACCGGGGAGCTGTTTTTT

V gene: TRBV12-2
J gene: TRBJ2-2
D gene: -
clone size: -
CDR3 protein: CASRLVAGGSVGELFF
CDR3 DNA: -

V gene: TRBV5-6
J gene: TRBJ1-1
D gene: -
clone size: -
CDR3 protein: CASSFLYRADTEAFF
CDR3 DNA: TGTGCCAGCAGCTTCCTATACAGGGCGGACACTGAAGCTTTCTTT

V gene: TRBV7-9
J gene: TRBJ1-5
D gene: -
clone size: -
CDR3 protein: CASSLEGGLRNQPQHF
CDR3 DNA: TGTGCCAGCAGCTTAGAAGGAGGGCTTCGCAATCAGCCCCAGCATTTT

V gene: TRBV19
J gene: TRBJ2-3
D gene: TRBD2
clone size: -
CDR3 protein: CASSILTSGSSDTQYF
CDR3 DNA: TGTGCCAGTAGTATTCTGACTAGCGGGAGCTCAGATACGCAGTATTTT

V gene: TRBV2
J gene: TRBJ2-1
D gene: TRBD1
clone size: -
CDR3 protein: CASMFDRDEQFF
CDR3 DNA: TGTGCCAGCATGTTCGACAGGGATGAGCAGTTCTTC

V gene: TRBV6-5
J gene: TRBJ1-6
D gene: TRBD1
clone size: -
CDR3 protein: CASSYSPGQFNSPLHF
CDR3 DNA: TGTGCCAGCAGTTATAGTCCGGGACAGTTTAATTCACCCCTCCACTTT

V gene: TRBV28
J gene: TRBJ2-1
D gene: -
clone size: -
CDR3 protein: CASSFKRGEQFF
CDR3 DNA: TGTGCCAGCAGTTTTAAAAGGGGCGAGCAGTTCTTC

V gene: TRBV5-1
J gene: TRBJ2-1
D gene: TRBD2
clone size: -
CDR3 protein: CASSWEPGTSGANEQFF
CDR3 DNA: TGCGCCAGCAGCTGGGAACCCGGGACTAGCGGGGCAAATGAGCAGTTCTTC

V gene: TRBV18
J gene: TRBJ1-1
D gene: -
clone size: -
CDR3 protein: CASSRTGPTEAFF
CDR3 DNA: TGTGCCAGCTCACGCACAGGCCCTACTGAAGCTTTCTTT

V gene: TRBV28
J gene: TRBJ2-7
D gene: TRBD1
clone size: -
CDR3 protein: CASSSPGTGLAYEQYF
CDR3 DNA: TGTGCCAGCAGTTCCCCAGGGACAGGGTTAGCCTACGAGCAGTACTTC

V gene: TRBV2
J gene: TRBJ1-5
D gene: -
clone size: -
CDR3 protein: CASSDAVGGGQPQHF
CDR3 DNA: TGTGCCAGCAGTGATGCGGTAGGGGGGGGTCAGCCCCAGCATTTT

V gene: TRBV2
J gene: TRBJ2-7
D gene: -
clone size: -
CDR3 protein: CASSEGGGAYEQYF
CDR3 DNA: TGTGCCAGCAGTGAAGGAGGCGGAGCCTACGAGCAGTACTTC

V gene: TRBV5-8
J gene: TRBJ2-3
D gene: -
clone size: -
CDR3 protein: CASSLGTHTDTQYF
CDR3 DNA: TGTGCCAGCAGCTTAGGGACTCACACAGATACGCAGTATTTT

V gene: TRBV7-9
J gene: TRBJ2-7
D gene: -
clone size: -
CDR3 protein: CASSLVSQGIYEQYF
CDR3 DNA: TGTGCCAGCAGCTTAGTGTCTCAGGGAATCTACGAGCAGTACTTC

V gene: TRBV6-4
J gene: TRBJ2-7
D gene: -
clone size: -
CDR3 protein: CASSDGGSGLYEQYF
CDR3 DNA: TGTGCCAGCAGTGACGGGGGTAGCGGACTCTACGAGCAGTACTTC

V gene: TRBV9
J gene: TRBJ1-1
D gene: -
clone size: -
CDR3 protein: CASSVDPGGSTEAFF
CDR3 DNA: TGTGCCAGCAGCGTCGACCCTGGGGGGAGCACTGAAGCTTTCTTT